A selection of T cell receptor beta chains follows, all from one sample in a study of CD8 T cells in Susac syndrome. TCRdb used MiXCR to reprocess the immunoSEQ multiplex PCR reads, holding one entry per CDR3 protein. The sample records approximately 74,000 distinct CDR3 sequences, approximately 95% being singletons. Specimen: CD8+ T cells from PBMCs. These receptor sequences come from a human donor with Susac syndrome. Both conserved end residues are part of each CDR3. A D gene is named only where the DNA matches it firmly. Clone sizes are given selectively: once, few, many, or a class where the clone is expanded.

D gene	V gene	J gene	clone size	CDR3 DNA	CDR3 protein
TRBD2	TRBV4-3	TRBJ2-1	.	TGCGCCAGCAGCCAAGATCCCCCTCCCCTAGCGGGAATCGGTAATGAGCAGTTCTTC	CASSQDPPPLAGIGNEQFF
TRBD2	TRBV20-1	TRBJ2-1	.	TGCAGTGCTAGAGTCCCCACTAGCGCGACTTACAATGAGCAGTTCTTC	CSARVPTSATYNEQFF
.	TRBV20-1	TRBJ1-5	.	TGCAGTGCCGAGGACAAATATAGCAATCAGCCCCAGCATTTT	CSAEDKYSNQPQHF
.	TRBV20-1	TRBJ2-5	.	TGCAGTGCTAGTGGCCCTGATCGAGAGACCCAGTACTTC	CSASGPDRETQYF
.	TRBV29-1	TRBJ2-2	.	TGCAGCGTCCCAGGGGGGTCCGGGGAGCTGTTTTTT	CSVPGGSGELFF
.	TRBV4-3	TRBJ2-2	.	TGCGCCAGCAGTCTAGAGGACAGTTTCGGCGGGGAGCTGTTTTTT	CASSLEDSFGGELFF
TRBD1	TRBV5-6	TRBJ1-2	.	TGTGCCAGCAGCTTACCGGGACAGGACTTTGACTACACCTTC	CASSLPGQDFDYTF
TRBD2	TRBV2	TRBJ2-5	.	TGTGCCAGCAGTGAATCGGGCCCGGGACTAATCCAAGAGACCCAGTACTTC	CASSESGPGLIQETQYF
.	TRBV2	TRBJ1-5	.	TGTGCCAGCAGTGAAGCGCTATTCAGGGGAGGGGATCAGCCCCAGCATTTT	CASSEALFRGGDQPQHF
TRBD2	TRBV12-3/TRBV12-4	TRBJ2-1	.	TGTGCCAGCAGATCTACTAGCGGGAGTGATGGTGAGCAGTTCTTC	CASRSTSGSDGEQFF
.	TRBV9	TRBJ1-2	.	TGTCCTCAGGGAGCCAGCAGGGACAACTATGGCTACACCTTC	CPQGASRDNYGYTF
TRBD2	TRBV30	TRBJ2-1	.	TGTGCCTGGAGTGACCTCATCAGCGGGACGGCCTACAATGAGCAGTTCTTC	CAWSDLISGTAYNEQFF
TRBD2	TRBV6-1	TRBJ2-1	.	TGTGCCAGCAGTGAAGAAATGGGACTAGCGGGAGGCATATACAATGAGCAGTTCTTC	CASSEEMGLAGGIYNEQFF
.	TRBV19	TRBJ1-1	.	TGTGCCAGTAGTATTCCCCCAAACACTGAAGCTTTCTTT	CASSIPPNTEAFF
.	TRBV29-1	TRBJ2-5	.	TGCAGCGTCGATCAGTGCCCCCAGTACTTC	CSVDQCPQYF
.	TRBV5-1	TRBJ2-2	once	TGCGCCAGCAGCTTTGACAGGTTCGGGGAGCTGTTTTTT	CASSFDRFGELFF
.	TRBV6-5	TRBJ1-2	.	TGTGCCAGCAGTGACAGTCAATATGGCTACACCTTC	CASSDSQYGYTF
.	TRBV4-3	TRBJ1-2	.	TGCGCCAGCAGCCAAGCGGGGGGTAACTATGGCTACACCTTC	CASSQAGGNYGYTF
TRBD1	TRBV20-1	TRBJ2-1	once	TGCAGTGCTGATCCCGGGACAGAAGACAATGAGCAGTTCTTC	CSADPGTEDNEQFF
.	TRBV11-2	TRBJ2-5	.	TGTGCCAGCAGCTTAGAGGGGTCCAGGGAAGAGACCCAGTACTTC	CASSLEGSREETQYF
TRBD2	TRBV13	TRBJ2-1	once	TGTGCCAGCAGCTTAGGCCTTCTAATCGGGACTAGCCTCTACAGTGAGCAGTTCTTC	CASSLGLLIGTSLYSEQFF
.	TRBV14	TRBJ2-2	.	TGTGCCAGCAGCCATACCCCGACACCGAACACCGGGGAGCTGTTTTTT	CASSHTPTPNTGELFF
.	TRBV6-6	TRBJ1-2	.	TGTGCCAGCAGTAAAACAGGGACTGCCGGAGACGGCTACACCTTC	CASSKTGTAGDGYTF
.	TRBV7-9	TRBJ1-5	.	TGTGCCAGCAGCCCAGGGGATCAGCCCCAGCATTTT	CASSPGDQPQHF
TRBD1	TRBV29-1	TRBJ2-2	.	TGCAGCGTTGATTTACAGGGGGCCGGCACCGGGGAGCTGTTTTTT	CSVDLQGAGTGELFF
TRBD2	TRBV20-1	TRBJ2-5	.	TGCAGTGCCCCCACACCTAGCGGGGGAGGCCCACAAGAGACCCAGTACTTC	CSAPTPSGGGPQETQYF
.	TRBV4-2	TRBJ1-2	.	TGTGCCAGCAGCCAACAGGACAGTCCACGGAACGGCTACACCTTC	CASSQQDSPRNGYTF
.	TRBV5-1	TRBJ2-1	.	TGCGCCAGCAGCTTGGCATTCGGGGGTTCAATCCATGAGCAGTTCTTC	CASSLAFGGSIHEQFF
.	TRBV27	TRBJ1-5	.	TGTGCCAGCAGTCACAGGAAGGGGACAAATCAGCCCCAGCATTTT	CASSHRKGTNQPQHF
.	TRBV6-5	TRBJ2-6	.	TGTGCCAGCAGTTACACGGACGGCTCTGGGGCCAACGTCCTGACTTTC	CASSYTDGSGANVLTF
.	TRBV7-6	TRBJ1-6	once	TGTGCCAGCAGCTCGGAGGCACATTCACCCCTCCATTTT	CASSSEAHSPLHF
TRBD2	TRBV11-2	TRBJ2-5	.	TGTGCCAGCAGCTTCCCTCTACTAGGGACTAGAGAGACCCAGTACTTC	CASSFPLLGTRETQYF
.	TRBV7-6	TRBJ2-1	.	TGTGCCAGCAGCCACTCAAACCCTCTCGCGGGATACGGGTTTAATGAGCAGTTCTTC	CASSHSNPLAGYGFNEQFF
.	TRBV3-1	TRBJ1-5	.	TGTGCCAGCTCAATCTCAGGGGTAGATCAGCCCCAGCATTTT	CASSISGVDQPQHF
TRBD1	TRBV7-8	TRBJ2-2	.	TGTGCCAGCAGCAACCGGGACAGGGGTGTTACCGGGGAGCTGTTTTTT	CASSNRDRGVTGELFF
TRBD2	TRBV5-1	TRBJ2-1	.	TGCGCCAGCAGCTGGGGGGGTGAGCAGTTCTTC	CASSWGGEQFF
.	TRBV7-9	TRBJ1-3	.	TGTGCCAGCAGCTTACCTCCCGGAGAGTCCCCTGGAAACACCATATATTTT	CASSLPPGESPGNTIYF
TRBD1	TRBV29-1	TRBJ2-2	.	TGCAGCGTTGAAGGGACAGGGGATACCGGGGAGCTGTTTTTT	CSVEGTGDTGELFF
.	TRBV20-1	TRBJ1-5	.	TGCAGTGCAAATTTGGGGGGTCAGGTCAATCAGCCCCAGCATTTT	CSANLGGQVNQPQHF
TRBD1	TRBV12-3/TRBV12-4	TRBJ1-5	.	TGTGCCAGCAGTCCTACTGGGACAGGGCAAGGGTACAATCAGCCCCAGCATTTT	CASSPTGTGQGYNQPQHF
.	TRBV30	TRBJ2-1	.	TGTGCCTGGAGTGTTCTTTCGAGGAATGAGCAGTTCTTC	CAWSVLSRNEQFF
TRBD1	TRBV14	TRBJ1-1	once	TGTGCCAGCAGCCTGACAGGGAGGAGGGGCACTGAAGCTTTCTTT	CASSLTGRRGTEAFF
.	TRBV12-3/TRBV12-4	TRBJ2-2	once	TGTGCCAGTGGTGAGGGGGCGAACACCGGGGAGCTGTTTTTT	CASGEGANTGELFF
.	TRBV19	TRBJ1-1	.	TGTGCCAGTAGTATGGGGAACACTGAAGCTTTCTTT	CASSMGNTEAFF
.	TRBV19	TRBJ1-1	.	TGTGCCAGTTGGACACCCCAGAACACTGAAGCTTTCTTT	CASWTPQNTEAFF
.	TRBV5-6	TRBJ2-1	.	TGTGCCAGCAGCTTTGGCGCATTTTCGGGGAATGAGCAGTTCTTC	CASSFGAFSGNEQFF